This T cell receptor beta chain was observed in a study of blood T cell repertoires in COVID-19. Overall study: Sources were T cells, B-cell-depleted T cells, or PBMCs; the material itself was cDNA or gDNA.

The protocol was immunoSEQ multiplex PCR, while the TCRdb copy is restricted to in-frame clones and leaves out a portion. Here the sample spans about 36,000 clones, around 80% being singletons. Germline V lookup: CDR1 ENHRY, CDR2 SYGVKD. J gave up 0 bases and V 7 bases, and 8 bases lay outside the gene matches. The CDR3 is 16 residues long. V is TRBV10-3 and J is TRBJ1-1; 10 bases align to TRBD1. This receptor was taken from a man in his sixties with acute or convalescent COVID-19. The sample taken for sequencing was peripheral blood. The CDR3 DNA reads TGTGCCATCACCCCGGACAGGGGGGTAATGAACACTGAAGCTTTCTTT. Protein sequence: CAITPDRGVMNTEAFF.